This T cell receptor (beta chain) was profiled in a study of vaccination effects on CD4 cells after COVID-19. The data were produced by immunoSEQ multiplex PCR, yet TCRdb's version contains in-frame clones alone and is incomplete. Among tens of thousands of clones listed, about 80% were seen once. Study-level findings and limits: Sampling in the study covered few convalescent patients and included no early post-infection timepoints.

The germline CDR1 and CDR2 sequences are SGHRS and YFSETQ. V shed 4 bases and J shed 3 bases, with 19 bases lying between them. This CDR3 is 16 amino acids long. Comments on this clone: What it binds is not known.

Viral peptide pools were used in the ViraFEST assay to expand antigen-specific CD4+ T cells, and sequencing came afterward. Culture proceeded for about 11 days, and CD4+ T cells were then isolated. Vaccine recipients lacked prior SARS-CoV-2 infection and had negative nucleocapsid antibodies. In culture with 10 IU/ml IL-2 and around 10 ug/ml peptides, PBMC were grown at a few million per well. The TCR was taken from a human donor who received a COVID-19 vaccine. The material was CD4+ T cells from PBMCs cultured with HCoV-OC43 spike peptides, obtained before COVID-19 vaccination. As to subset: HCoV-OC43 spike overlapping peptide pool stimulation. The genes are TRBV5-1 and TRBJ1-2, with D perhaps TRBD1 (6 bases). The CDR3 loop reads CASSQSPRGGDYGYTF. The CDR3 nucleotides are TGCGCCAGCAGCCAATCCCCCCGGGGGGGCGACTATGGCTACACCTTC.